What follows are 24 T cell receptor beta chains derived from one specimen sequenced in a study of beta chain features in type 1 diabetes (dated by TCRdb to between 2018 and 2020). Library preparation was by the immunoSEQ multiplex PCR assay. The High Capacity cDNA Reverse Transcription Kit was used to reverse transcribe all of the isolated RNA, meaning that expressed TCRB transcripts were what got sequenced. TCRdb holds this immuneACCESS table with in-frame rearrangements only. Some clones are missing; in checked studies, unresolved V genes explain under half, and the rest has no known cause. In all, the sample holds tens of thousands of clones, and roughly 31% of those were seen once. Around 0.5% of the sample lies in the top ten. What was sequenced was stem cell memory CD4+ T cells from blood. This specimen's cell subset or site label, interpreted: stem cell-like memory CD4+ T cells. Receptor source: a woman in her late teens or twenties in good health.

The rearrangement links TRBV9 to TRBJ1-6, with 7 bases lining up with TRBD1. V gave up 3 bases and J gave up 4 bases; unmatched junction bases: 1. Germline V gives CDR1 SGDLS, CDR2 YYNGEE. The CDR3 runs 14 residues. The CDR3: CASSGDRYNSPLHF. DNA for the CDR3: TGTGCCAGCAGCGGGGACAGATATAATTCACCCCTCCACTTT.

V usage is TRBV6-1 and J usage is TRBJ1-5; 8 bases align to TRBD1. This CDR3 is 15 amino acids long. Germline CDR1 MNHNS, CDR2 SASEGT. J was trimmed by 5 bases and V by 5 bases; bases with no gene match: 8. CDR3 sequence (DNA): TGTGCCAGCAGTCCCACGACAGGGGTGCATCAGCCCCAGCATTTT. It encodes CASSPTTGVHQPQHF.

This chain connects TRBV2 to TRBJ1-1; no definite D call. The CDR3 consists of 13 residues. V lost 4 bases and J lost 1, with 7 bases in between. Germline V gene data show CDR1 as SNHLY and CDR2 as FYNNEI. CDR3: CASSVVQNTEAFF. In nucleotides, the CDR3 is TGTGCCAGCAGTGTGGTACAGAACACTGAAGCTTTCTTT.

This clone has more than one count but fewer than ten. The J gene is TRBJ2-7, the V gene TRBV30; D perhaps matches TRBD1 (6 bases). Trimming removed 7 bases at V and 2 bases at J, with 15 bases between. The CDR3 contains 13 residues. CDR1 is GTSNPN, CDR2 SVGIG, per germline (reference sequence). CDR3 region: CASIRTVPYEQYF. The DNA of the CDR3 is TGTGCCTCTATAAGGACAGTTCCCTACGAGCAGTACTTC.

This chain connects TRBV2 to TRBJ2-2, with D maybe TRBD2 (6 bases). Germline assignment: CDR1 SNHLY and CDR2 FYNNEI. The CDR3 consists of 19 residues. Trimming took 10 bases from V and 1 from J, leaving 28 bases between them. CDR3 sequence (DNA): TGTGCCACCCTTGCTGACCCTGCGCATAGCGGAGGGAACACCGGGGAGCTGTTTTTT. Translation: CATLADPAHSGGNTGELFF.

This chain connects TRBV2 to TRBJ1-1, with no clear D. With 6 bases removed from V and 5 bases from J, the gap between germline ends came to 19 bases. CDR3 length: 15 amino acids. Germline CDR1 reads SNHLY; CDR2 reads FYNNEI. As DNA, the CDR3 is TGTGCCAGCAGCGGTAGCGCTACCCGACGGACTGAAGCTTTCTTT. Residues: CASSGSATRRTEAFF. The full variable domain, in which reference TRBV2 and TRBJ1-1 provide the parts outside the CDR3, is EPEVTQTPSHQVTQMGQEVILRCVPISNHLYFYWYRQILGQKVEFLVSFYNNEISEKSEIFDDQFSVERPDGSNFTLKIRSTKLEDSAMYFCASSGSATRRTEAFFGQGTRLTVV.

The J gene is TRBJ2-2, the V gene TRBV12-5; tentative D call: TRBD1 (5 bases). The V and J ends lost 6 bases and 2 bases respectively, with 13 bases between them. This CDR3 comprises 15 residues. In germline, CDR1 is LGHNT, CDR2 FRNRAP. Here the CDR3 reads CASGNGQGNTGELFF. The DNA for the CDR3 is TGTGCTAGTGGGAACGGACAAGGAAACACCGGGGAGCTGTTTTTT.

A few counts support this clone. This chain connects TRBV2 to TRBJ1-4, with a possible D match to TRBD1 (5 bases). This CDR3 has 16 residues. Germline-derived CDR1 and CDR2 are SNHLY and FYNNEI. Deletions cut 5 bases from V and 0 bases from J, with 13 bases between. The CDR3 DNA reads TGTGCCAGCAGTCCTGGGGGGTACGCAACTAATGAAAAACTGTTTTTT. Encoded protein: CASSPGGYATNEKLFF.

The CDR3 protein is CASSRRGAGTDTQYF. The CDR3, as DNA: TGCGCCAGCAGCAGGCGGGGGGCCGGAACAGATACGCAGTATTTT. The chain carries TRBV4-3 and TRBJ2-3, with 8 bases matching TRBD2. The germline gives CDR1 LGHNA, CDR2 YSLEER. The J segment lost 3 bases and the V segment lost 5 bases, leaving 7 bases of the junction unmatched. The CDR3 has 15 residues.

The gene calls are TRBV2 and TRBJ2-7; D is possibly TRBD1 (6 bases). V shed 6 bases and J shed 5 bases, with 11 bases lying between them. Germline V gene lookup returns CDR1 SNHLY and CDR2 FYNNEI. The CDR3 has 12 residues. The CDR3 DNA reads TGTGCCAGCAGACCAGGGGCCCACGAGCAGTACTTC. It codes for CASRPGAHEQYF.

There are a few counts of this clone. The chain combines TRBV19 with TRBJ2-1, with a possible D match to TRBD2 (6 bases). V lost 3 bases to trimming and J lost 0 bases, with 9 bases between them. CDR1 is LNHDA and CDR2 is SQIVND in the germline V gene (reference sequence). The CDR3 consists of 15 residues. CDR3 DNA: TGTGCCAGTAGTATTGCGACTAGCTCCTACAATGAGCAGTTCTTC. Translated: CASSIATSSYNEQFF.

This chain joins TRBV30 and TRBJ2-7; 11 positions agree with TRBD1. Looked up from germline, CDR1 is GTSNPN and CDR2 is SVGIG (reference sequence). This CDR3 is 14 amino acids long. V shed 5 bases and J 3 bases; nucleotides not matched to a gene: 6. The CDR3 nucleotides read TGTGCCTGGGCTTGGGGACAGGGGGTCTACGAGCAGTACTTC. It encodes CAWAWGQGVYEQYF.

This clone occurred many times. The rearrangement links TRBV7-9 to TRBJ2-2; D is possibly TRBD2 (5 bases). From germline, CDR1 is SEHNR and CDR2 FQNEAQ (reference sequence). The CDR3 is made up of 12 amino acids. V lost 3 bases to trimming and J lost 7 bases, with 6 bases between them. This chain's CDR3 is CASSFGDGELFF. The CDR3 nucleotides are TGTGCCAGCAGCTTCGGGGACGGGGAGCTGTTTTTT. Complete variable domain (other parts from reference TRBV7-9 and TRBJ2-2): DTGVSQNPRHKITKRGQNVTFRCDPISEHNRLYWYRQTLGQGPEFLTYFQNEAQLEKSRLLSDRFSAERPKGSFSTLEIQRTEQGDSAMYLCASSFGDGELFFGEGSRLTVL.

This clone was recorded only once. CDR3 sequence reads: CASSLSGNEKLFF. CDR3 nucleotides: TGTGCCAGCAGCTTAAGCGGAAATGAAAAACTGTTTTTT. The rearrangement uses TRBV7-6 and TRBJ1-4; no definite D call. The CDR3 sequence is 13 residues long. Trimming left V 2 bases short and J 5 bases short, with 6 bases between. In germline, CDR1 is SGHVS, CDR2 FNYEAQ.

The gene calls are TRBV19 and TRBJ1-1, with D possibly TRBD1 on 5 matching bases. Germline loops: CDR1 LNHDA, CDR2 SQIVND (reference sequence). The V end was cut by 3 bases, the J end by 0 bases, with 14 bases between. The CDR3 length is 16 residues. CDR3 in amino acids: CASSMRWRGLNTEAFF. CDR3 coding DNA: TGTGCCAGTAGTATGCGGTGGAGGGGTCTGAACACTGAAGCTTTCTTT.

The chain has TRBV2 and TRBJ2-1; TRBD1 matches 8 bases. Trimming cost V 8 bases and J 4 bases; bases outside gene matches: 4. CDR1 is SNHLY, CDR2 FYNNEI, per germline. CDR3 length: 13 residues. The CDR3 reads CASSGTGYNEQFF. The CDR3 DNA sequence: TGTGCCAGCTCCGGGACAGGATACAATGAGCAGTTCTTC. The full variable domain, completed using reference TRBV2 and TRBJ2-1, is EPEVTQTPSHQVTQMGQEVILRCVPISNHLYFYWYRQILGQKVEFLVSFYNNEISEKSEIFDDQFSVERPDGSNFTLKIRSTKLEDSAMYFCASSGTGYNEQFFGPGTRLTVL.

The chain uses TRBV5-1 and TRBJ1-3; D remains unclear. V was clipped by 5 bases and J by 2 bases, with 8 bases between them. CDR3 length: 13 residues. Germline CDR1 SGHRS, CDR2 YFSETQ. The CDR3 DNA reads TGCGCCAGCAGAGAGAGCCCTGGAAACACCATATATTTT. Its translation is CASRESPGNTIYF. Complete variable domain (other parts from reference TRBV5-1 and TRBJ1-3): KAGVTQTPRYLIKTRGQQVTLSCSPISGHRSVSWYQQTPGQGLQFLFEYFSETQRNKGNFPGRFSGRQFSNSRSEMNVSTLELGDSALYLCASRESPGNTIYFGEGSWLTVV.

This clone was seen more than once but under ten times. The gene calls are TRBV19 and TRBJ1-5, with 12 bases identical to TRBD1. J lost 5 bases, V lost 4 bases, and 12 bases had no gene match. The CDR3 spans 18 residues. Germline CDR1 and CDR2: LNHDA and SQIVND (reference sequence). CDR3 sequence: CASSKDPGQGAAYQPQHF. The CDR3 DNA follows: TGTGCCAGTAGTAAAGACCCGGGACAGGGGGCCGCCTATCAGCCCCAGCATTTT.

The rearrangement links TRBV6-1 to TRBJ2-1, with 8 bases fitting TRBD2. CDR1 MNHNS and CDR2 SASEGT come from the germline V gene. The V and J ends lost 7 bases and 10 bases, in that order; junction bases with no gene match: 6. The CDR3 spans 12 residues. CDR3 protein: CASKAGAGEQFF. CDR3 nucleotides: TGTGCCAGCAAAGCGGGAGCGGGAGAGCAGTTCTTC.

This chain uses TRBV9 with TRBJ2-5; a weak D match, TRBD1 (5 bases). The V and J ends lost 0 bases and 0 bases respectively, with 6 bases between them. Germline-derived CDR1 and CDR2 are SGDLS and YYNGEE. This CDR3 contains 14 residues. The CDR3 DNA reads TGTGCCAGCAGCGTAGAGGGGTACCAAGAGACCCAGTACTTC. This sequence encodes CASSVEGYQETQYF.

This chain connects TRBV27 to TRBJ2-7, with 7 bases lining up with TRBD1. After removal of 6 bases from V and 4 bases from J, the junction contained 9 bases not matched to a gene. CDR1 MNHEY and CDR2 SMNVEV come from the germline V gene (reference sequence). The CDR3 sequence is 14 residues long. For the CDR3, the DNA is TGTGCCAGCAGCTTGACAGGGATATCTTACGAGCAGTACTTC. It encodes CASSLTGISYEQYF.

This clone has more than one count but fewer than ten. The genes are TRBV2 and TRBJ1-2; 8 nucleotides line up with TRBD1. CDR3 length equals 14 residues. The germline V gene encodes CDR1 SNHLY and CDR2 FYNNEI. The ends lost 7 bases at V and 4 bases at J; junction bases unmatched: 8. In nucleotides, the CDR3 is TGTGCCAGCACCTCGACAGGGGAATTCTATGGCTACACCTTC. This codes for CASTSTGEFYGYTF.

The chain is built from TRBV7-2 and TRBJ1-2, with D possibly being TRBD1 (6 bases). The V gene's germline CDR1 is SGHTA and CDR2 FQGNSA. The CDR3 loop spans 15 amino acids. The ends were cut back, 1 base at V and 8 bases at J, with 17 bases in the middle. CDR3 nucleotide sequence: TGTGCCAGCAGCTTAGATAGTGCGGGGGCACGCGGCTACACCTTC. Translation: CASSLDSAGARGYTF.

On this clone: Other nucleotide sequences in the sample specify the same CDR3. This sequence joins TRBV9 and TRBJ2-1, with 8 bases fitting TRBD2. Trimming took 0 bases from V and 4 from J; bases not matched to a gene: 6. This CDR3 comprises 16 residues. The germline gives CDR1 SGDLS, CDR2 YYNGEE. CDR3 residues: CASSVDSGGRYNEQFF. The CDR3 DNA follows: TGTGCCAGCAGCGTAGACTCGGGAGGGAGATACAATGAGCAGTTCTTC.